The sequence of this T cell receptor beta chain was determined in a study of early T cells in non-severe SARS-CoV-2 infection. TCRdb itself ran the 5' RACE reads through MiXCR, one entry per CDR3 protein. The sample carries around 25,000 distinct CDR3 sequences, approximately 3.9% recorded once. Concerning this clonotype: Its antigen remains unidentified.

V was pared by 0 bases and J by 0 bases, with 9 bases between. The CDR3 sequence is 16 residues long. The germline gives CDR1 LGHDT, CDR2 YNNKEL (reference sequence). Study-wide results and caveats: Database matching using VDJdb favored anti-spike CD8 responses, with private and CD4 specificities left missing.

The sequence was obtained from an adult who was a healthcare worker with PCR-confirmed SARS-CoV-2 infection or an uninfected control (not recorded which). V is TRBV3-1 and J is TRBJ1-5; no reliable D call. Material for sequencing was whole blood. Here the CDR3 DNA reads TGTGCCAGCAGCCAAGAGGGAAGTTATAGCAATCAGCCCCAGCATTTT. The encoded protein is CASSQEGSYSNQPQHF.